This T cell receptor beta chain comes out of a study of T cells after yellow fever vaccination. This clonotype has at least ten counts. The 5'RACE template-switching step produced TCR cDNA and added a universal primer site and UMIs. TCRdb re-derived calls from the 5' RACE reads in MiXCR, one entry per CDR3 protein. The sample gives about 25,000 distinct CDR3 sequences, around 3.4% of which show up once; approximately 0.94% is in the top ten. The germline CDR1 and CDR2 sequences are DFQATT and SNEGSKA (reference sequence). The CDR3 extends over 11 amino acids. The chain combines TRBV20-1 with TRBJ2-5; tentatively, D is TRBD1 or TRBD2 (6 bases each). The sequence was collected from a man younger than 35 who received the YFV17D yellow fever vaccine. Source: PBMCs, either bulk or a sorted T-cell subset (CD4+, CD8+, memory, or dextramer-sorted; not recorded which), taken more than 40 days after the first yellow fever vaccination. CDR3 sequence: CSRLGGETQYF. The CDR3 region has the DNA TGCAGCAGATTAGGGGGGGAGACCCAGTACTTC.